A selection of T cell receptor beta chains follows, all from one sample in a study of T cells after yellow fever vaccination. From the 5' RACE reads, TCRdb called clonotypes with MiXCR, one entry per CDR3 protein. This sample has 50,000 to 60,000 distinct CDR3 sequences, with about 5.2% found just once. The input for sequencing was PBMCs, either bulk or a sorted T-cell subset (CD4+, CD8+, memory, or dextramer-sorted; not recorded which), taken on the day of the yellow fever booster vaccination. Every receptor here comes from a man between 18 and 29 years old who received the YFV17D yellow fever vaccine. CDR3s include the opening cysteine and the closing phenylalanine or tryptophan. Not every row has a clone size; where given, it reads once, few, many or a size class.

cdr3_aa cdr3_length clone_size v_call
CASSLRAWETQYF 13 few TRBV11-2
CASSQATGGNYGYTF 15 many TRBV4-2
CASSPQRGADLETQYF 16 few TRBV4-2
CSVEARSSGLGETQYF 16 many TRBV29-1
CASSIRGLTEAFF 13 - TRBV19
CASSLDGSFYGYTF 14 - TRBV7-9
CASIPGSLVDNEQFF 15 many TRBV10-2
CASSQERVRQSNIQYF 16 many TRBV4-3
CASWGGVGGANVLTF 15 few TRBV12-3/TRBV12-4
CASSLGTGDGYTF 13 few TRBV12-3/TRBV12-4
CASSQAQGSSTDTQYF 16 few TRBV4-3
CASSGYNSPLHF 12 - TRBV12-3/TRBV12-4
CASSLGGVAQQETQYF 16 many TRBV7-6
CSARDQAWDYEQYF 14 many TRBV20-1
CASTQGGSGANVLTF 15 many TRBV7-9
CASSRGPAGNTGELFF 16 many TRBV7-3
CASKGLAGGVTGELFF 16 few TRBV4-2
CAWVATRWTPEAFF 14 few TRBV30
CASTSGGREETQYF 14 many TRBV5-1
CASNDWANTEAFF 13 - TRBV19
CASSPLRAGATGELFF 16 few TRBV5-1
CASSKVWRGAPQETQYF 17 many TRBV21-1
CATSRGQGRNQPQHF 15 - TRBV15
CASSQNSYNEQFF 13 - TRBV4-2
CSARDLLNGGGRQETQYF 18 many TRBV20-1
CASSLDIGGKNIQYF 15 many TRBV5-1
CASSLGPSGSTEAFF 15 few TRBV5-1
CASSYSDRRGQPQHF 15 many TRBV6-6
CASSPGAGPDEQYF 14 many TRBV6-6
CASSGGQGLAKNIQYF 16 - TRBV7-9
CASSELRPSGGSSTDTQYF 19 few TRBV12-3/TRBV12-4
CASSWGTGYSNQPQHF 16 - TRBV19
CASSSPSRGAKNIQYF 16 many TRBV7-2
CASSPRAFSGNTIYF 15 many TRBV6-5
CASSDRRRGYGTQYF 15 - TRBV25-1
CASSQDGFDRVSSPLHF 17 - TRBV4-3
CASRRVDSPLHF 12 few TRBV27
CASSFTGQQETQYF 14 many TRBV12-3/TRBV12-4
CASSNRGGDYGYTF 14 few TRBV19
CSVDGQGTRGIYEQYF 16 many TRBV29-1
CSASKSTGGIEAFF 14 many TRBV20-1